This T cell receptor beta chain was found in a study of blood T cell repertoires in COVID-19 (dated by TCRdb to the early 2020s). Background on the whole study: The collaborator samples originated in the United States, Italy and Spain and spanned the acute and convalescent phases of COVID-19. The prospective study material was composed of cDNA or gDNA derived from T cells, B-cell-depleted T cells, or PBMCs. Subjects who had been exposed to COVID-19, were actively infected with it, or had recovered from it provided the deeply sampled blood TCRbeta repertoires that made up the dataset. The repertoires were released in a freely available public database intended as a resource for research on the immune response to SARS-CoV-2. The samples were drawn from the first 160 participants of the ongoing ImmuneRACE study and from some 1,300 subjects provided by 6 global collaborators. A de-identified subject ID, COVID-19 status, age in years and sex were almost always included in the sample metadata. Where available, HLA class I and class II types were taken from metadata supplied by the sample provider and were not determined by assay-based typing.

TCRbeta CDR3 regions were amplified from genomic DNA using the immunoSEQ Assay, a bias-controlled multiplex PCR. Per the source publication's procedure: The number of nucleated cells in each sample was estimated from the amplification of reference gene primers within the assay. To quantify the absolute abundance of each unique TCRbeta CDR3 rearrangement, sequence reads were collapsed and filtered. Productive Simpson clonality was computed per sample as the square root of Simpson's diversity index over productive rearrangements. TCRdb carries this immuneACCESS record with in-frame sequences only. Its versions omit some clonotypes, under half of them owing to an unresolved V gene in the studies checked, with the rest unexplained. V and J calls and clone size come straight from that table; D and trimming were deduced from the DNA. In all, the sample holds around 200,000 clones, and 70% to 90% of those were seen once. The ten largest clones add up to 3.3% of the sample.

Comment on this clone: Its binding antigen is unknown. No much larger clonotype is one base removed from it; base qualities were not supplied.

On the study overall, not on this receptor specifically: The amount of clinical and demographic metadata varied by source and participant and was provided uncurated.

Each collaborating institution followed its own protocols to collect whole blood in K2EDTA tubes. For TCRbeta analysis, collaborator samples were shipped as frozen whole blood, as isolated PBMCs, or as DNA extracted from either sample type. The germline V and J ends show losses of 0 bases and 4 bases respectively, and no gene match explains 7 bases of the junction. The CDR3 goes from the cysteine to the phenylalanine over 17 residues. Only the CDR3 DNA stays, 51 bases, in frame from base 1. The germline V gene (reference sequence) gives CDR1 as LGHDT and CDR2 as YNNKEL. The V and J segments used are TRBV3-1 (or the pseudogene TRBV3-2) and TRBJ1-1; 11 middle bases align to TRBD1. The specimen sequenced was peripheral blood. The TCR originated in a man between 60 and 75 years old with acute or convalescent COVID-19. The CDR3 protein sequence reads: CASSQEPTGTGGTEAFF. The DNA is TGTGCCAGCAGCCAAGAGCCAACCGGGACAGGGGGCACTGAAGCTTTCTTT.